A selection of T cell receptor beta chains follows, all from one sample in a study of blood T cell repertoires in COVID-19. Produced via immunoSEQ multiplex PCR; TCRdb's table is partial and in-frame only. The sample has about 480,000 clones, approximately 88% seen once. The sequencing input was PBMCs or T cells enriched from blood (not recorded which). All receptors derive from a woman between 35 and 50 years old who had recovered from COVID-19. Each CDR3 is given with its conserved first and last residue. The D gene is left open where the match is weak. Clone size is not always given. Where it is, it says once, few, many or a class for expanded clones.

>TRBJ2-5|TRBV4-3|TRBD2|18|.
CASSQEPSGRGLEETQYF
TGCGCCAGCAGCCAAGAGCCCAGCGGGAGGGGGTTAGAAGAGACCCAGTACTTC
>TRBJ2-7|TRBV2|TRBD2|15|.
CASSPGLAGLYEQYF
TGTGCCAGCAGTCCGGGACTAGCGGGATTGTACGAGCAGTACTTC
>TRBJ2-3|TRBV5-6|TRBD2|13|.
CASSSLAGDTQYF
TGTGCCAGCAGCTCTCTAGCGGGAGATACGCAGTATTTT
>TRBJ2-2|TRBV7-9|.|16|once
CASSDVDIENTGELFF
TGTGCCAGCAGCGACGTGGACATCGAGAACACCGGGGAGCTGTTTTTT
>TRBJ1-5|TRBV19|.|15|.
CASSVVGGAHQPQHF
TGTGCCAGTAGTGTAGTCGGGGGGGCCCATCAGCCCCAGCATTTT
>TRBJ2-1|TRBV9|TRBD2|13|.
CASSPQLANEQFF
TGTGCCAGCAGCCCTCAACTAGCGAATGAGCAGTTCTTC
>TRBJ1-2|TRBV11-2|.|14|.
CASSPRVIGYGYTF
TGTGCCAGCAGCCCCCGGGTTATCGGCTATGGCTACACCTTC
>TRBJ2-6|TRBV5-6|.|16|.
CASSFTGHSGANVLTF
TGTGCCAGCAGCTTTACAGGGCACTCTGGGGCCAACGTCCTGACTTTC
>TRBJ2-1|TRBV19|.|13|.
CASSIGGRNEQFF
TGTGCCAGTAGTATAGGGGGGAGGAATGAGCAGTTCTTC
>TRBJ1-4|TRBV5-1|TRBD1|15|.
CASSLNPGGGEKLFF
TGCGCCAGCAGCCTAAATCCAGGGGGCGGTGAAAAACTGTTTTTT
>TRBJ1-1|TRBV7-2|TRBD1|15|.
CASSLEHRGRPEAFF
TGTGCCAGCAGCTTAGAGCACAGGGGACGGCCTGAAGCTTTCTTT
>TRBJ2-2|TRBV11-3|.|15|.
CASSFRGSGTGELFF
TGTGCCAGCAGCTTCCGGGGGAGCGGCACCGGGGAGCTGTTTTTT
>TRBJ2-3|TRBV27|TRBD2|15|.
CASRLLAGGSDTQYF
TGTGCCAGCAGACTATTAGCGGGAGGGTCAGATACGCAGTATTTT
>TRBJ1-4|TRBV3-1/TRBV3-2|.|13|.
CASSPSQVGKLFF
TGTGCCAGCAGCCCGTCCCAGGTTGGGAAACTGTTTTTT
>TRBJ1-2|TRBV7-9|.|13|.
CASSPFTGTGYTF
TGTGCCAGCAGCCCCTTTACAGGAACTGGCTACACCTTC
>TRBJ1-2|TRBV19|TRBD1|13|.
CASSKTGSYGYTF
TGTGCCAGTAGTAAGACAGGGTCGTATGGCTACACCTTC
>TRBJ1-1|TRBV20-1|.|11|.
CSAAANTEAFF
TGCAGTGCAGCGGCGAACACTGAAGCTTTCTTT
>TRBJ1-2|TRBV6-5|TRBD1|16|few
CASSYLNRGLRYGYTF
TGTGCCAGCAGTTACCTAAACAGGGGCCTACGATATGGCTACACCTTC
>TRBJ1-5|TRBV19|.|10|.
CASTHQPQHF
TGTGCCAGTACTCATCAGCCCCAGCATTTT
>TRBJ1-1|TRBV4-3|.|13|.
CASKITRNTEAFF
TGCGCCAGTAAAATCACAAGGAACACTGAAGCTTTCTTT
>TRBJ2-1|TRBV6-2/TRBV6-3|.|14|.
CASSPPTSRGEQFF
TGTGCCAGCAGCCCCCCGACTAGTAGGGGTGAGCAGTTCTTC
>TRBJ2-3|TRBV7-9|TRBD2|15|.
CASSLLREVGDTQYF
TGTGCCAGCAGCTTATTACGGGAGGTGGGAGATACGCAGTATTTT
>TRBJ2-1|TRBV19|.|12|.
CASSGSANEQFF
TGTGCCAGTAGCGGGAGCGCCAATGAGCAGTTCTTC
>TRBJ2-6|TRBV15|TRBD1|17|.
CATSRTGGGSGANVLTF
TGTGCCACCAGCAGGACAGGGGGCGGCTCTGGGGCCAACGTCCTGACTTTC
>TRBJ2-1|TRBV12-2|.|16|.
CASRPLSRGSVVEQFF
TGTGCAAGTCGCCCCCTAAGCAGGGGGAGTGTTGTTGAGCAGTTCTTC
>TRBJ2-7|TRBV18|TRBD2|18|.
CASSPSGGRTRFPYEQYF
TGTGCCAGCTCACCAAGCGGCGGGAGGACACGATTCCCCTACGAGCAGTACTTC
>TRBJ1-1|TRBV25-1|.|14|.
CASSLGRGGTEAFF
TGTGCCAGCAGCCTGGGACGCGGGGGGACTGAAGCTTTCTTT
>TRBJ2-7|TRBV7-2|.|15|.
CASSLGGTYLYEQYF
TGTGCCAGCAGCTTAGGCGGGACTTACCTCTACGAGCAGTACTTC
>TRBJ1-3|TRBV5-6|.|12|.
CASSLDRNTIYF
TGTGCCAGCAGCTTGGACAGAAACACCATATATTTT
>TRBJ2-7|TRBV10-2|TRBD1|15|.
CASSWTGGWSYEQYF
TGCGCCAGCAGTTGGACAGGGGGCTGGTCCTACGAGCAGTACTTC
>TRBJ2-1|TRBV10-2|.|15|few
CASSEGAYLLNEQFF
TGCGCCAGCAGTGAAGGGGCTTACTTGCTCAATGAGCAGTTCTTC
>TRBJ1-5|TRBV4-1|TRBD1|18|.
CASSQEFQGGDFNQPQHF
TGCGCCAGCAGCCAAGAGTTCCAGGGGGGTGACTTCAATCAGCCCCAGCATTTT
>TRBJ1-2|TRBV12-5|.|13|.
CASGLLQGRRYTF
TGTGCTAGTGGTTTGCTACAGGGTCGACGATACACCTTC
>TRBJ1-1|TRBV11-2|TRBD1|15|.
CASSLSGGANTEAFF
TGTGCCAGCAGCCTCTCAGGGGGCGCGAACACTGAAGCTTTCTTT
>TRBJ1-2|TRBV4-1|.|12|.
CASSQDLYGYTF
TGCGCCAGCAGCCAAGATCTCTATGGCTACACCTTC
>TRBJ2-1|TRBV7-2|.|12|.
CASSLITDEQFF
TGTGCCAGCAGCTTAATAACAGATGAGCAGTTCTTC
>TRBJ2-2|TRBV9|.|17|.
CASSVEARGPWSGELFF
TGTGCCAGCAGCGTAGAAGCCCGCGGGCCGTGGAGCGGGGAGCTGTTTTTT
>TRBJ2-1|TRBV7-6|TRBD2|18|.
CASTMRLAGVVSDNEQFF
TGTGCCAGCACCATGAGACTAGCGGGAGTAGTCTCCGACAATGAGCAGTTCTTC
>TRBJ1-2|TRBV27|.|14|.
CASSFEVGRGGYTF
TGTGCCAGCAGTTTTGAGGTGGGGAGGGGTGGCTACACCTTC
>TRBJ1-6|TRBV19|TRBD1|23|.
CASFYLLVVRGQRKSSYNSPLHF
TGTGCCAGTTTTTATTTACTAGTCGTACGGGGACAGCGAAAGAGCTCCTATAATTCACCCCTCCACTTT
>TRBJ2-5|TRBV5-1|TRBD1|16|once
CASSLELTGAWETQYF
TGCGCCAGCAGCTTGGAGCTGACAGGGGCGTGGGAGACCCAGTACTTC
>TRBJ2-7|TRBV29-1|TRBD1|14|.
CSVAPDRLSYEQYF
TGCAGCGTTGCCCCGGACAGGCTGTCCTACGAGCAGTACTTC
>TRBJ1-6|TRBV7-2|.|15|.
CASSFGEGQYSPLHF
TGTGCCAGCAGCTTCGGGGAGGGGCAATATTCACCCCTCCACTTT
>TRBJ1-2|TRBV7-2|.|18|.
CASSLPVQGSQALGGYTF
TGTGCCAGCAGCTTACCCGTACAGGGTAGTCAGGCCCTCGGCGGCTACACCTTC
>TRBJ2-2|TRBV12-5|.|15|.
CASGLPNTGPRELFF
TGTGCTAGTGGACTTCCTAACACAGGGCCCCGGGAGCTGTTTTTT
>TRBJ1-1|TRBV11-3|.|14|.
CASSLGGTALEAFF
TGTGCCAGCAGCTTGGGGGGTACAGCCCTTGAAGCTTTCTTT
>TRBJ2-1|TRBV9|TRBD2|15|.
CASTPSGLPYNEQFF
TGTGCCAGCACCCCCTCGGGACTACCTTACAATGAGCAGTTCTTC
>TRBJ2-7|TRBV27|TRBD2|15|.
CASSSGTSGYYEQYF
TGTGCCAGCAGCTCAGGGACTAGCGGTTACTACGAGCAGTACTTC
>TRBJ2-1|TRBV4-1|TRBD2|16|.
CASSQQTSGSYNEQFF
TGCGCCAGCAGCCAACAGACTAGCGGGAGCTACAATGAGCAGTTCTTC
>TRBJ1-1|TRBV15|.|15|once
CATSRVDFKGTEAFF
TGTGCCACCAGCAGAGTGGACTTCAAAGGGACTGAAGCTTTCTTT
>TRBJ1-3|TRBV11-3|.|17|.
CASSLEGVFSPGNTIYF
TGTGCCAGCAGCTTAGAAGGAGTGTTTAGCCCTGGAAACACCATATATTTT
>TRBJ1-1|TRBV11-2|.|13|few
CASSRAGATEAFF
TGTGCCAGCAGCAGGGCGGGGGCCACTGAAGCTTTCTTT
>TRBJ2-4|TRBV2|TRBD2|16|once
CASSPSGSMAKNIQYF
TGTGCCAGCAGCCCTAGCGGGAGTATGGCCAAAAACATTCAGTACTTC